The rows below give T cell receptor beta chains drawn from one sample of a study of identical twins. TCRdb redid the calling of the 5' RACE reads with MiXCR, one entry per CDR3 protein. The sample contains 350,000 to 600,000 distinct CDR3 sequences, 13% to 15% of which appear only once. These data also featured in a second study, about yellow fever vaccine responses in identical twins.

Sequencing was performed on CD4+ T cells sorted from blood. Source of these receptors: a woman between 18 and 29 years old in good health. CDR3s include the opening cysteine and the closing phenylalanine or tryptophan. D genes are given only for firm matches. Clone size is not always given. Where it is, it says once, few, many or a class for expanded clones.

cdr3_aa | cdr3_nt | clone_size | d_call | j_call | v_call | cdr3_length
CSVGEGTSGTEQFF | TGCAGCGTTGGGGAGGGGACTAGCGGGACGGAGCAGTTCTTC | NA | TRBD2 | TRBJ2-1 | TRBV29-1 | 14
CASSARRMANEQYF | TGTGCCAGCTCCGCCAGGAGGATGGCGAACGAGCAGTACTTC | few | NA | TRBJ2-7 | TRBV12-3/TRBV12-4 | 14
CASSFGGKNEKLFF | TGTGCCAGCAGCTTCGGGGGTAAAAACGAAAAACTGTTTTTT | many | NA | TRBJ1-4 | TRBV7-9 | 14
CSATLGETQYF | TGCAGTGCTACCCTAGGAGAGACCCAGTACTTC | few | NA | TRBJ2-5 | TRBV20-1 | 11
CASSSTSSYEQYF | TGTGCCAGCAGTTCGACAAGCTCCTACGAGCAGTACTTC | NA | NA | TRBJ2-7 | TRBV12-3/TRBV12-4 | 13
CASSLIRGSGNTIYF | TGTGCCAGCAGTTTAATTAGGGGCTCTGGAAACACCATATATTTT | few | NA | TRBJ1-3 | TRBV12-3/TRBV12-4 | 15
CSVRSGTSGAQETQYF | TGCAGCGTACGGAGCGGGACTAGCGGGGCACAAGAGACCCAGTACTTC | NA | TRBD2 | TRBJ2-5 | TRBV29-1 | 16
CASSFWLAGTQETQYF | TGTGCCAGCAGTTTTTGGCTAGCGGGGACCCAAGAGACCCAGTACTTC | many | TRBD2 | TRBJ2-5 | TRBV28 | 16
CASSSSVRRTDTQYF | TGTGCCAGCAGCTCCTCGGTCCGGCGGACAGATACGCAGTATTTT | NA | NA | TRBJ2-3 | TRBV9 | 15
CASSLAAIAGYNEQFF | TGTGCCAGCAGCTTAGCGGCGATAGCGGGTTACAATGAGCAGTTCTTC | NA | TRBD2 | TRBJ2-1 | TRBV7-9 | 16
CASSYSGRVDTQYF | TGTGCCAGCAGTTACTCGGGGAGGGTCGATACGCAGTATTTT | NA | TRBD2 | TRBJ2-3 | TRBV6-5 | 14
CASSQDFPFGAPTGNEQFF | TGCGCCAGCAGCCAAGATTTCCCCTTCGGAGCGCCTACGGGGAATGAGCAGTTCTTC | many | NA | TRBJ2-1 | TRBV4-3 | 19
CASSKGRGEETQYF | TGTGCCAGCAGTAAGGGGAGAGGAGAAGAGACCCAGTACTTC | few | NA | TRBJ2-5 | TRBV6-1 | 14
CASSHWQGNSYEQYF | TGTGCCAGCAGCCATTGGCAGGGAAACTCCTACGAGCAGTACTTC | NA | NA | TRBJ2-7 | TRBV11-2 | 15
CASSTDGRDTIYF | TGTGCCAGCAGCACCGATGGGAGGGACACCATATATTTT | NA | NA | TRBJ1-3 | TRBV9 | 13
CASSFGATSPYNEQFF | TGTGCCAGCAGCTTTGGGGCGACTAGCCCCTACAATGAGCAGTTCTTC | NA | TRBD2 | TRBJ2-1 | TRBV7-2 | 16
CSVEGARMKNTEAFF | TGCAGCGTTGAGGGCGCGCGGATGAAGAACACTGAAGCTTTCTTT | few | NA | TRBJ1-1 | TRBV29-1 | 15
CASNPGTAYYEQYF | TGTGCCAGCAACCCTGGGACAGCCTACTACGAGCAGTACTTC | NA | TRBD1 | TRBJ2-7 | TRBV6-2/TRBV6-3 | 14
CSARDPRISEKLFF | TGCAGTGCTAGAGATCCCAGGATTAGTGAAAAACTGTTTTTT | few | NA | TRBJ1-4 | TRBV20-1 | 14
CASSQRGGDRGHTGELFF | TGTGCCAGCAGCCAAAGGGGCGGAGACAGGGGGCACACCGGGGAGCTGTTTTTT | few | TRBD1 | TRBJ2-2 | TRBV4-2 | 18
CSARARQGSITEAFF | TGCAGTGCTAGGGCCCGACAGGGAAGTATCACTGAAGCTTTCTTT | NA | TRBD1 | TRBJ1-1 | TRBV20-1 | 15
CSAQGYSTDTQYF | TGCAGCGCCCAGGGGTATAGCACAGATACGCAGTATTTT | many | NA | TRBJ2-3 | TRBV29-1 | 13
CSARDRFNEKLFF | TGCAGTGCCCGGGACAGATTTAATGAAAAACTGTTTTTT | few | TRBD1 | TRBJ1-4 | TRBV20-1 | 13
CAWSVTGAQSYNEQFF | TGTGCCTGGAGTGTGACGGGGGCGCAATCCTACAATGAGCAGTTCTTC | NA | NA | TRBJ2-1 | TRBV30 | 16
CSARTGQGLSEELFF | TGCAGTGCTAGGACTGGACAGGGTCTTTCCGAGGAGCTGTTTTTT | once | TRBD1 | TRBJ2-2 | TRBV20-1 | 15
CASRDVGPYEQYF | TGTGCCAGTAGGGACGTCGGCCCCTACGAGCAGTACTTC | NA | NA | TRBJ2-7 | TRBV27 | 13
CASKSGGAGGEQFF | TGTGCCAGCAAGTCCGGGGGAGCCGGAGGTGAGCAGTTCTTC | NA | NA | TRBJ2-1 | TRBV27 | 14
CASSQGTGTSGELFF | TGTGCCAGCAGCCAGGGGACGGGAACGTCCGGGGAGCTGTTTTTT | NA | NA | TRBJ2-2 | TRBV3-1 | 15
CASSLGPGNPEAFF | TGTGCCAGCAGCTTGGGTCCAGGGAACCCTGAAGCTTTCTTT | NA | NA | TRBJ1-1 | TRBV7-3 | 14
CASRYGQGAYNEQFF | TGTGCCAGCAGATATGGACAGGGGGCCTACAATGAGCAGTTCTTC | few | TRBD1 | TRBJ2-1 | TRBV2 | 15
CSARDPGGLGDTGELFF | TGCAGTGCTAGAGATCCGGGTGGGCTAGGCGACACCGGGGAGCTGTTTTTT | NA | NA | TRBJ2-2 | TRBV20-1 | 17
CASSQDGGSTDTQYF | TGTGCCAGCAGCCAAGACGGCGGGAGCACAGATACGCAGTATTTT | NA | NA | TRBJ2-3 | TRBV3-1 | 15
CASSAGYYEQYF | TGTGCCAGCAGCGCAGGTTACTACGAGCAGTACTTC | many | NA | TRBJ2-7 | TRBV25-1 | 12
CASSADSYGEQFF | TGTGCCAGCAGCGCCGACAGTTATGGTGAGCAGTTCTTC | many | NA | TRBJ2-1 | TRBV5-6 | 13
CASSVERAGPYNEQFF | TGTGCCAGCAGCGTAGAACGAGCGGGACCTTACAATGAGCAGTTCTTC | few | TRBD2 | TRBJ2-1 | TRBV9 | 16
CASSEFAGGPNEQFF | TGTGCCAGCAGTGAGTTTGCGGGAGGGCCGAATGAGCAGTTCTTC | few | TRBD2 | TRBJ2-1 | TRBV25-1 | 15
CASSWTSGLSYNEQFF | TGCGCCAGCAGCTGGACTAGCGGATTATCCTACAATGAGCAGTTCTTC | many | TRBD2 | TRBJ2-1 | TRBV5-1 | 16
CASSEVGEQFF | TGTGCCAGCAGTGAAGTGGGTGAGCAGTTCTTC | many | NA | TRBJ2-1 | TRBV6-1 | 11
CATSDSRGAQETQYF | TGTGCCACCAGTGATTCCAGGGGGGCACAAGAGACCCAGTACTTC | NA | NA | TRBJ2-5 | TRBV24-1 | 15
CSARVGEALTDTQYF | TGCAGTGCTAGAGTTGGAGAGGCCCTCACAGATACGCAGTATTTT | NA | NA | TRBJ2-3 | TRBV20-1 | 15
CASSSVGAMNTGELFF | TGTGCCAGCAGCTCCGTAGGGGCGATGAACACCGGGGAGCTGTTTTTT | NA | NA | TRBJ2-2 | TRBV7-2 | 16
CASSFFGRDYTDTQYF | TGTGCCAGCAGTTTTTTTGGCAGGGACTACACAGATACGCAGTATTTT | NA | TRBD2 | TRBJ2-3 | TRBV28 | 16
CATSRDHGTGAGYTF | TGTGCCACCAGCAGAGATCACGGGACAGGGGCGGGCTACACCTTC | NA | TRBD1 | TRBJ1-2 | TRBV15 | 15
CASSLAIGTADQETQYF | TGTGCCAGCAGCTTAGCGATTGGGACAGCCGACCAAGAGACCCAGTACTTC | NA | TRBD1 | TRBJ2-5 | TRBV7-9 | 17
CATSRDLMAGAGELFF | TGTGCCACCAGCAGAGATCTTATGGCGGGAGCCGGGGAGCTGTTTTTT | NA | TRBD2 | TRBJ2-2 | TRBV15 | 16
CASSLDVDRDGNQPQHF | TGCGCCAGCAGCTTAGATGTGGACAGGGATGGCAATCAGCCCCAGCATTTT | NA | TRBD1 | TRBJ1-5 | TRBV5-1 | 17